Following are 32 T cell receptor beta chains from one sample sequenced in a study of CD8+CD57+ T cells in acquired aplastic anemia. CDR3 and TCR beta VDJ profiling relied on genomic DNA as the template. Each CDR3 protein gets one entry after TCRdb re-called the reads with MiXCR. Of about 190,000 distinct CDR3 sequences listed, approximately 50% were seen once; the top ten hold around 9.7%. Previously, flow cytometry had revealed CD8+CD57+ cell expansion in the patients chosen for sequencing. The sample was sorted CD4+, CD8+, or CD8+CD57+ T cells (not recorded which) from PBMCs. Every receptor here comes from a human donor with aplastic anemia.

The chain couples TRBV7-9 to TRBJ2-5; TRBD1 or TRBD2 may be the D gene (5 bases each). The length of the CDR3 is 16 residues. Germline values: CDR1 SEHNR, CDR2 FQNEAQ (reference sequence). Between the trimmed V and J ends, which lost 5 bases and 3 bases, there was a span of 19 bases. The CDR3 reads CASSLPIGDGEETQYF. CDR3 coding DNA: TGTGCCAGCAGCCTCCCCATCGGGGACGGAGAAGAGACCCAGTACTTC.

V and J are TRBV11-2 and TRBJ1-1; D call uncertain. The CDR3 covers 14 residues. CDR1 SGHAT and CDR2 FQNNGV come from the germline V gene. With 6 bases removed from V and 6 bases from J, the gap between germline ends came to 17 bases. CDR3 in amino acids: CASSPGKGNSEAFF. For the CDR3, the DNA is TGTGCCAGCAGTCCCGGAAAGGGTAACTCTGAAGCTTTCTTT.

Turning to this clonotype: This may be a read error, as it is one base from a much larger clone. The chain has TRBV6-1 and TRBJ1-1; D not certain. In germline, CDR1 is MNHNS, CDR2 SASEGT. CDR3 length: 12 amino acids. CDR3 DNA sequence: TGTGCCAGCAGCGCCTTTATGACTGAAGCTTCCTTT. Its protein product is CASSAFMTEASF.

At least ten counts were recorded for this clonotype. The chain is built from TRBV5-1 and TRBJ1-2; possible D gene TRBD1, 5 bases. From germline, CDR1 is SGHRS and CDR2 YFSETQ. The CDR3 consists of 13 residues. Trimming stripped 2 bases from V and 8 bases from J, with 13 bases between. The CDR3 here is CASSLDSSLGYTF. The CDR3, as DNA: TGCGCCAGCAGCTTAGACAGTTCCTTAGGCTACACCTTC.

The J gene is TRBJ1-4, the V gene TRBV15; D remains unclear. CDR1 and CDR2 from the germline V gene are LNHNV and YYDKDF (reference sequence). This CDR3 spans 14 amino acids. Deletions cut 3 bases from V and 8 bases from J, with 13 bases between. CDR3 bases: TGTGCCACCAGCAGGGTAGCGGGAAAAGAAAAACTGTTTTTT. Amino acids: CATSRVAGKEKLFF.

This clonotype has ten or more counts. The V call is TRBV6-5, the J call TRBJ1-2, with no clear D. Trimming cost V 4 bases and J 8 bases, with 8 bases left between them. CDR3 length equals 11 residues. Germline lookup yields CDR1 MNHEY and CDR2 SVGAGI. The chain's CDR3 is CASSSRFGYTF. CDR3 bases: TGTGCCAGCAGTTCGCGTTTCGGCTACACCTTC.

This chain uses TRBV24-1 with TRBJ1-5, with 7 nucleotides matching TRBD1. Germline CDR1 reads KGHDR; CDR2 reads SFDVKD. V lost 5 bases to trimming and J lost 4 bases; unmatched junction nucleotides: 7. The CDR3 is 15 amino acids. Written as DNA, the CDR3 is TGTGCCACCAGTGCAAGCCGCAGGGGGAATCAGCCCCAGCATTTT. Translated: CATSASRRGNQPQHF.

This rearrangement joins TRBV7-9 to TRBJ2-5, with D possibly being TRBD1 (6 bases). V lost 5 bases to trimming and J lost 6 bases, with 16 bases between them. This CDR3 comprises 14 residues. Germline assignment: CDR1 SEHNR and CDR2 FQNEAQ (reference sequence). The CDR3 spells CASSIPGQGQTQYF. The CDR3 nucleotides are TGTGCCAGCAGCATCCCTGGTCAGGGGCAGACCCAGTACTTC.

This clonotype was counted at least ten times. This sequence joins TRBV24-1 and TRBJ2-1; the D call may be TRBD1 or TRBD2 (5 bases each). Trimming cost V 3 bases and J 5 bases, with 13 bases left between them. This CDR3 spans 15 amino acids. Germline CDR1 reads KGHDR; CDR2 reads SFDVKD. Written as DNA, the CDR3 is TGTGCCACCAGTGATGGGACCAAAACTCACAATGAGCAGTTCTTC. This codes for CATSDGTKTHNEQFF.

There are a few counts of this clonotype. The CDR3, as DNA: TGTGCCAGCAGTTACAATGGGGGTACTGGAAACACCATATATTTT. The encoded protein is CASSYNGGTGNTIYF. The chain joins TRBV6-5 to TRBJ1-3; D may be TRBD1 (5 bases). Germline loops: CDR1 MNHEY, CDR2 SVGAGI. The CDR3 is 15 amino acids. V gave up 2 bases and J gave up 2 bases, with 10 bases separating them.

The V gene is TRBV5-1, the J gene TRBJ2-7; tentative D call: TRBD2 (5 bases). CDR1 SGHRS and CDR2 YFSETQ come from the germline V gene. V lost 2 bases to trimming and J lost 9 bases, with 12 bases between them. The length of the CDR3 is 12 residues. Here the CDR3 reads CASSFAEGRQYF. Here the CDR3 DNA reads TGCGCCAGCAGCTTTGCTGAGGGTAGGCAGTACTTC.

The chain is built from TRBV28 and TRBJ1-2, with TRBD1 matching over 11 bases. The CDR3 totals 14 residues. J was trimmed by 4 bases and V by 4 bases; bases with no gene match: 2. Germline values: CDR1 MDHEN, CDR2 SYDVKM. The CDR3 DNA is TGTGCCAGCAGTTCCGGGACAGGGGGCTATGGCTACACCTTC. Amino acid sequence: CASSSGTGGYGYTF.

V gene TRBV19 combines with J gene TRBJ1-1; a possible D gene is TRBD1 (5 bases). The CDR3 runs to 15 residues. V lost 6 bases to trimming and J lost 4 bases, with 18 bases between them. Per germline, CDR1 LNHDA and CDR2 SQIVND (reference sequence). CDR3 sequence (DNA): TGTGCCAGTAGACCCGATGGGGCCAGGGTCACTGAAGCTTTCTTT. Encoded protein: CASRPDGARVTEAFF.

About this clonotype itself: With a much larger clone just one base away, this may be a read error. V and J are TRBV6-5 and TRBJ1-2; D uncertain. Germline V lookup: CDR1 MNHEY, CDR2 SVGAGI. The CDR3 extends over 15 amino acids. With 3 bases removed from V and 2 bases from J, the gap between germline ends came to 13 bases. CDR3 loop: CASSYGQNPNYGYTF. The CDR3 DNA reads TGTGCCAGCAGTTATGGGCAGAACCCAAACTATGGCTACACCTTC.

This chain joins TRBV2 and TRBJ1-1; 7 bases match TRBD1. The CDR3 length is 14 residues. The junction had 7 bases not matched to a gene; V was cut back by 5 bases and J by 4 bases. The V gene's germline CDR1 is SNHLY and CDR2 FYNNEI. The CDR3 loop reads CASSTGTESTEAFF. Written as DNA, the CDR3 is TGTGCCAGCAGTACCGGGACAGAGAGCACTGAAGCTTTCTTT.

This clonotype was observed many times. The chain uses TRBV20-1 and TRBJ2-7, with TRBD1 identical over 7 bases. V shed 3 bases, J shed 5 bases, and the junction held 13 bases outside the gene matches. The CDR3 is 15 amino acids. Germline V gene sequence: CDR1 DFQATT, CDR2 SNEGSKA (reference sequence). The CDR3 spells CSASSPGTVRDEQYF. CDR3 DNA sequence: TGCAGTGCTAGTTCCCCTGGGACAGTCCGCGACGAGCAGTACTTC.

In nucleotides, the CDR3 is TGTGCCAGCGGTCCGAGACAGGGATACGAGCAGTACTTC. Translation: CASGPRQGYEQYF. V gene TRBV2 combines with J gene TRBJ2-7; TRBD1 matches 7 bases. Germline lookup yields CDR1 SNHLY and CDR2 FYNNEI. V dropped 8 bases and J dropped 4; count of bases not matched to a gene: 8. The CDR3 is made up of 13 amino acids.

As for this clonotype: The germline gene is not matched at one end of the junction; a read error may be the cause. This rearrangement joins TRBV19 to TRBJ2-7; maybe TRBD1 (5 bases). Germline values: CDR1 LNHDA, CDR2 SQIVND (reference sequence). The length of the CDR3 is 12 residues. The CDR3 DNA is TGTGCCTGTAGTGAAGGGGAAGGCGAGCAGTACTTC. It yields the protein CACSEGEGEQYF.

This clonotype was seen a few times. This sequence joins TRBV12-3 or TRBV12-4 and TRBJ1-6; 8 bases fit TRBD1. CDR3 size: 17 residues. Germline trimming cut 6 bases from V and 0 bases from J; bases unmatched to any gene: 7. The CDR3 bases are TGTGCCAGCAGCCCCCCAGGGGGCTCCTCCTATAATTCACCCCTCCACTTT. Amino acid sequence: CASSPPGGSSYNSPLHF.

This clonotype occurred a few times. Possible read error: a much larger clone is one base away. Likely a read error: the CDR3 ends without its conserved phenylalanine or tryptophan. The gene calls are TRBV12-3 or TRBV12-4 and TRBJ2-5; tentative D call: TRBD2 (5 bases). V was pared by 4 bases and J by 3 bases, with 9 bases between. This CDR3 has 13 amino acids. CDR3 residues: CASSYGLEETQYS. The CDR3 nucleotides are TGTGCCAGCAGTTACGGACTGGAAGAGACCCAGTACTCC.

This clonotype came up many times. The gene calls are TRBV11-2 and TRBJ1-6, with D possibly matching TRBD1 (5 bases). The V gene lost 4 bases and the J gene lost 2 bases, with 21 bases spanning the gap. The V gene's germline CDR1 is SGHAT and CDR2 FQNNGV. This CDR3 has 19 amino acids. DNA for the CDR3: TGTGCCAGCAGCTCGACGCCTCCCGGGGGGTTCACCTATAATTCACCCCTCCACTTT. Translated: CASSSTPPGGFTYNSPLHF.

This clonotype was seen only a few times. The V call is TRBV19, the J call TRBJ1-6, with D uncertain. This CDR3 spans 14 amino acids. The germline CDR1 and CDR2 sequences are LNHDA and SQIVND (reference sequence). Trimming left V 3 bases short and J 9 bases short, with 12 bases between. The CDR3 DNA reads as TGTGCCAGTAGTATCGCCCTTACCGGTTCACCCCTCCACTTT. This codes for CASSIALTGSPLHF.

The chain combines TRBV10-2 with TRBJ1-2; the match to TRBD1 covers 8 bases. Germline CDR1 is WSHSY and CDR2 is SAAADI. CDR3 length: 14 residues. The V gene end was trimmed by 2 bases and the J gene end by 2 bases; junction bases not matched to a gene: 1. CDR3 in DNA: TGCGCCAGCAGTGAGGCAGGGGGCAACTATGGCTACACCTTC. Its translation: CASSEAGGNYGYTF.

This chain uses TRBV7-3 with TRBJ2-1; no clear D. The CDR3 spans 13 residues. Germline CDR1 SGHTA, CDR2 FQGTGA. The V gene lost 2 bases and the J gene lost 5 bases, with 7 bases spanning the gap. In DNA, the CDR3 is TGTGCCAGCAGCTTATCAGAGGACAATGAGCAGTTCTTC. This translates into CASSLSEDNEQFF.

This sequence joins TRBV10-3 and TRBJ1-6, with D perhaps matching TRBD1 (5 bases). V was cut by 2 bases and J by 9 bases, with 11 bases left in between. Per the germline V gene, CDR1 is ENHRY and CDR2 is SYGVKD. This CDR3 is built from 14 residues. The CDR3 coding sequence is TGTGCCATCAGTGAGGTTAGGGGCGGTTCACCCCTCCACTTT. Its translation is CAISEVRGGSPLHF.

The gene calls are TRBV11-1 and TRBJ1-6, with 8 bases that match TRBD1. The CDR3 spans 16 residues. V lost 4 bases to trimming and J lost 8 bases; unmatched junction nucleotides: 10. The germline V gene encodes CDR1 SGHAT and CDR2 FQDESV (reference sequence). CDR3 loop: CASSSAGTGQHSPLHF. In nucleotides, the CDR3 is TGTGCCAGCAGCTCCGCCGGGACAGGCCAGCATTCACCCCTCCACTTT.

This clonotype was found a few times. The CDR3: CSVQVDTDTQYF. The CDR3 bases are TGCAGCGTCCAGGTCGACACAGATACGCAGTATTTT. This sequence joins TRBV29-1 and TRBJ2-3; D not certain. Germline CDR1 is SQVTM and CDR2 is ANQGSEA. This CDR3 contains 12 residues. The ends were cut back, 6 bases at V and 2 bases at J, with 9 bases in the middle.

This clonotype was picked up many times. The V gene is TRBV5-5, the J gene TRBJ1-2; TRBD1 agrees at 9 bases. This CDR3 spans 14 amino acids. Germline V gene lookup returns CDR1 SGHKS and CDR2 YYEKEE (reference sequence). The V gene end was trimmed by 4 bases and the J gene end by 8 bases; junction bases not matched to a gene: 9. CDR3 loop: CASSGTGTGFGYTF. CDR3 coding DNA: TGTGCCAGCAGCGGAACCGGGACAGGGTTCGGCTACACCTTC.

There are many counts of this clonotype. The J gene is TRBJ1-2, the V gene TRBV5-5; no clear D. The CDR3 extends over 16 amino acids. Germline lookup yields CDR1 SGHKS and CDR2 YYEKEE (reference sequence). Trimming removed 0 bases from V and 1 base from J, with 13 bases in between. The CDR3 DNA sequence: TGTGCCAGCAGCTTGGGTCCAGGACGTAGTAACTATGGCTACACCTTC. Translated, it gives CASSLGPGRSNYGYTF.

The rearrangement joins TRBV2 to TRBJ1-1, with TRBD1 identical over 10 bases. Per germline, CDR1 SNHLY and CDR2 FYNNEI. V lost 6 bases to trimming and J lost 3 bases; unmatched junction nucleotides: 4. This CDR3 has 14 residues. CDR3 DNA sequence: TGTGCCAGCAGCTACGGGACAGGGGACACTGAAGCTTTCTTT. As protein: CASSYGTGDTEAFF.

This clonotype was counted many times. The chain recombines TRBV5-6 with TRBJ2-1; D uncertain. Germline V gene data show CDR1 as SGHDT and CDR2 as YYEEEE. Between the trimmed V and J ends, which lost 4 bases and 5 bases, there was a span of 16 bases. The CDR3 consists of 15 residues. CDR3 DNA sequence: TGTGCCAGCAGCCCCGTGGCAGGTAGGCACAATGAGCAGTTCTTC. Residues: CASSPVAGRHNEQFF. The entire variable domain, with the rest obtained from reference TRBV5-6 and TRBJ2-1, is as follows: DAGVTQSPTHLIKTRGQQVTLRCSPKSGHDTVSWYQQALGQGPQFIFQYYEEEERQRGNFPDRFSGHQFPNYSSELNVNALLLGDSALYLCASSPVAGRHNEQFFGPGTRLTVL.

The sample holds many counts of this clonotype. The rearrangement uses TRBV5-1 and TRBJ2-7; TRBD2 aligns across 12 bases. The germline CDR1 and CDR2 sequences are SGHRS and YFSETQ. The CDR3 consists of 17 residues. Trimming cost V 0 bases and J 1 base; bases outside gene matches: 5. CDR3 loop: CASSLAGTSGPSYEQYF. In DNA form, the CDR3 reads TGCGCCAGCAGCTTGGCCGGGACTAGCGGGCCGTCCTACGAGCAGTACTTC.